These T cell receptor beta chains were read from a single sample in a study of blood T cell repertoires in COVID-19. The assay was immunoSEQ multiplex PCR, and TCRdb's table has in-frame clones only and misses some. The sample carries tens of thousands of clones, 80% to 90% recorded once. Source material: peripheral blood. The receptors were gathered from a human donor in a cohort sampled during active COVID-19. CDR3s leave out the opening cysteine and the closing phenylalanine or tryptophan.

V gene: TRBV28; J gene: TRBJ2-3; CDR3 protein: ASYRGGSTDTQY
V gene: TRBV5-1; J gene: TRBJ2-2; CDR3 protein: ASSLAPGADTGELF
V gene: TRBV9; J gene: TRBJ2-3; CDR3 protein: ASSVVAGGPGATDTQY
V gene: TRBV4-1; J gene: TRBJ2-7; CDR3 protein: ASSHTGDEQY
V gene: TRBV27; J gene: TRBJ2-3; CDR3 protein: ASSDRNTDTQY
V gene: TRBV5-6; J gene: TRBJ2-7; CDR3 protein: ASSGYGTPPFEQY
V gene: TRBV6-5; J gene: TRBJ1-6; CDR3 protein: ASSTPGLPLH
V gene: TRBV18; J gene: TRBJ2-2; CDR3 protein: ASSRLADTGELF
V gene: TRBV5-4; J gene: TRBJ2-3; CDR3 protein: ASSGGWASGSTDTQY
V gene: TRBV18; J gene: TRBJ1-2; CDR3 protein: ASSPGTGDTLGGYT
V gene: TRBV11-2; J gene: TRBJ2-3; CDR3 protein: ASSPFTDTQY
V gene: TRBV7-9; J gene: TRBJ2-2; CDR3 protein: ASSYREAGELF
V gene: TRBV28; J gene: TRBJ2-4; CDR3 protein: ASFSGSKNIQY
V gene: TRBV5-1; J gene: TRBJ2-3; CDR3 protein: ASSGGGGPDTQY
V gene: TRBV19; J gene: TRBJ2-1; CDR3 protein: ASSIGTPGLALYNEQF
V gene: TRBV7-2; J gene: TRBJ2-6; CDR3 protein: ASSLAGRPGPGANVLT
V gene: TRBV5-1; J gene: TRBJ2-1; CDR3 protein: ASSPGLAGGPVRSSYNEQF